This note documents a single T cell receptor beta chain sequence. This clonotype has a count of ten or more. Its antigen remains unidentified. No clone much larger than this one lies a single base away; base qualities are absent. The germline V gene encodes CDR1 DFQATT and CDR2 SNEGSKA (reference sequence). From V the trimming removes 3 bases and from J it removes 9 bases, while the gene matches leave 8 bases of the junction unaccounted for. Measured from the cysteine to the phenylalanine, the CDR3 is 14 residues long. CDR3 DNA only is kept here, 42 bases in frame from base 1. Hyperthyroidism patients were aged 18 to 65 years and newly diagnosed, with disease duration of less than 2 months. Exclusion was applied to patients with uncontrolled infections, other autoimmune diseases, pregnancy or lactation. Diagnoses relied on clinical symptoms, serum thyroxine and TRAb, thyroid ultrasound and orbital computed tomography. Blood from progressor patients was collected at the time of first diagnosis with hyperthyroidism, before any ophthalmopathy symptoms had appeared. PBMCs were separated from roughly 9.6 ml of fresh peripheral blood using Ficoll-Paque density gradient centrifugation. Progressor patients were first diagnosed with Graves' hyperthyroidism and then developed ophthalmopathy during follow-up. Total RNA was extracted using Trizol reagent, and RNA quality was assessed on an Agilent 2100 Bioanalyzer.

Amplification of TCR beta CDR3 regions was carried out from RNA transcripts. For the first round of RT-PCR on the TCR CDR3, the HTBI primer set was used together with the Qiagen OneStep RT-PCR kit. The libraries were constructed in a second round of multiplex PCR and then size-selected and purified. Sequencing of the libraries was done on an Illumina HiSeq2000 using paired-end 100 bp reads. Processing in the source paper ran as follows. Raw data were processed with SOAPnuke, discarding reads with adapters, uncalled bases, mean Phred below 15, or no exact constant-primer or identifier match. High-quality paired reads were merged with COPE v1.2.5, and unique nucleotide sequences were defined as clonotypes. MiTCR v1.1 was used to align the clonotypes against IMGT TRBV, TRBD and TRBJ reference segments. Only V-J combinations with frequency above 0.0001, covering about 99% of repertoires, were analysed. The TCS score was defined as the ratio of F50 (clonal expansion) to E x V (chaos), calculated using BLOSUM62-based TCRdist between CDR3 peptides within each V-J. Welch's t-statistics and random forest reduced some 510 V-J features to 10 to 15, which were used in a naive Bayes classifier (R e1071). TCRdb passed the public sequencing reads through fastp at Q25 and MiXCR, retaining productive beta sequences. Rows merge per CDR3 protein into single entries with the most common DNA and genes. These V and J calls rely on TCRdb rather than the paper's analysis. The sample table holds 600,000 to 850,000 distinct CDR3 sequences, of which roughly a sixth were seen once. The top ten constitute 16% of the sample.

These data are taken from a study of T cells in Graves' hyperthyroidism and ophthalmopathy (dated by TCRdb to between 2018 and 2020). Background on the whole study: Peripheral blood was collected at initial diagnosis, before any treatment. In addition, the study compared T-cell repertoires in thyroid tissue and in blood from five or six Graves' hyperthyroidism patients. The 80 to 100 discovery patients were randomly divided into training and test sets at a 7:3 ratio. To identify TCR V-J signatures that set the groups apart, the researchers used a discovery cohort of 100 or so patients, made up of approximately 43 with Graves' ophthalmopathy and 57 with stable Graves' hyperthyroidism. After blood sampling, hyperthyroidism patients were treated with methimazole at a starting dose of 30 mg daily, and ophthalmopathy patients were treated with high-dose intravenous methylprednisolone. Prospective prediction of ophthalmopathy was tested in an independent validation cohort consisting of 18 hyperthyroidism patients and 15 or so patients who later progressed to ophthalmopathy. TCR Vbeta CDR3 sequencing of 130 to 150 peripheral blood samples (over 40 ophthalmopathy, over 70 hyperthyroidism and about 17 progressor patients) is reported in the paper. Broader findings and caveats from the paper: During validation, the model predicted progression to ophthalmopathy a median of approximately 7 months ahead of onset, with around 71% sensitivity and 72.22% specificity. Sample size was not statistically predetermined, and blinding of investigators to group allocation was not performed. Most expanded thyroid clonotypes (frequency above 0.001) were also detected in blood, suggesting blood repertoires may reflect thyroid immune responses. A 13 V-J signature model separated ophthalmopathy from stable hyperthyroidism, with 87.88% sensitivity and 81.08% specificity in cross-validation and 80%/75% in testing.

Material: blood. This TCR derives from a woman between 45 and 60 years old with Graves' hyperthyroidism that later progressed to Graves' ophthalmopathy. The V gene is TRBV20-1 and the J gene is TRBJ1-6; 7 central bases correspond to TRBD1. The CDR3 has the sequence CSASYRGLGSPLHF. At the DNA level, the sequence is TGCAGTGCTAGTTACAGGGGATTGGGTTCACCCCTCCACTTT.